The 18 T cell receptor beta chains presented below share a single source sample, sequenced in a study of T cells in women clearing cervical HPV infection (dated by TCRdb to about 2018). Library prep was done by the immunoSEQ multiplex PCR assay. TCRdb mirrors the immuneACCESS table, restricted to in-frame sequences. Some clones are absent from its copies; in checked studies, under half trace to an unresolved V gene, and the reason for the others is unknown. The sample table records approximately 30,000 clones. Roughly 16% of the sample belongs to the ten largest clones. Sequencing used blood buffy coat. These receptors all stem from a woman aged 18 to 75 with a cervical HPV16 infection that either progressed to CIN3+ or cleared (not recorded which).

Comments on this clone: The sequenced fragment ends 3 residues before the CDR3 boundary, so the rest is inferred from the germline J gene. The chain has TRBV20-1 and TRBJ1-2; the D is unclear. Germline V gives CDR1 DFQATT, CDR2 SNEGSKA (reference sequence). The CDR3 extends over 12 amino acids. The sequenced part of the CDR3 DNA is TGCAGTGCTAGAGTCCTTAATCGGGGC. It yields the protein CSARVLNRG. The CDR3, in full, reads CSARVLNRGYTF.

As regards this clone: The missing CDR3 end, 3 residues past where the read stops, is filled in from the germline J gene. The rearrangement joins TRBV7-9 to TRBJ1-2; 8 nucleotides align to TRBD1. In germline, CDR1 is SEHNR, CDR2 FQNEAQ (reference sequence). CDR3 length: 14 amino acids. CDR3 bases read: TGTGCCAGCAGCCCGCAAACAGGGGGAGAAGGC. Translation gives CASSPQTGGEG. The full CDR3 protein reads CASSPQTGGEGYTF.

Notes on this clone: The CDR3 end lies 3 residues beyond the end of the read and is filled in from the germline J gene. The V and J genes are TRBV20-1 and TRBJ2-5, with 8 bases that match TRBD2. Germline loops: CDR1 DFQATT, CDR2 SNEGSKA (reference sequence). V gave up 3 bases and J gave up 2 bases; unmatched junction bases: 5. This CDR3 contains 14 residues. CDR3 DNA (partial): TGCAGTGCTAGGCCACTAGCGGCTCAAGAGACC. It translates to CSARPLAAQET. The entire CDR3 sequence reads CSARPLAAQETQYF.

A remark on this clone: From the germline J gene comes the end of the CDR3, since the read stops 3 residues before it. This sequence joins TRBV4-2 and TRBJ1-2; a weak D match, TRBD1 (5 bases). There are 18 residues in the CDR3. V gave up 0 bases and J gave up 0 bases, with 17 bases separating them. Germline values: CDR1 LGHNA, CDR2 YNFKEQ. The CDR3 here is CASSQDPPGAYTNYGYTF. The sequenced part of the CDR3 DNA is TGTGCCAGCAGCCAAGATCCGCCTGGGGCTTATACTAACTATGGC.

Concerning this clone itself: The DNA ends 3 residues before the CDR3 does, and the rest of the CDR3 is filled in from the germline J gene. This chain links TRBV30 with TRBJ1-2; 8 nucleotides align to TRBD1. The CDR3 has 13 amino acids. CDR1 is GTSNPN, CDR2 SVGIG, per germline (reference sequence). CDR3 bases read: TGTGCCTGGACAGGGGGCTACCCCTACGAC. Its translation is CAWTGGYPYD. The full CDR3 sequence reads CAWTGGYPYDYTF.

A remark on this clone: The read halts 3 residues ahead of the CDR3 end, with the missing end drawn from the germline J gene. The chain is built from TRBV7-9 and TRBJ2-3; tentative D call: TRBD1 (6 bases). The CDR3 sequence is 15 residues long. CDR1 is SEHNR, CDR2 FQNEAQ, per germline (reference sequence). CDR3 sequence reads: CAIDTGGQKWETQYF. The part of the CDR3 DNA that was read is TGTGCCATCGATACTGGGGGCCAAAAGTGGGAGACG.

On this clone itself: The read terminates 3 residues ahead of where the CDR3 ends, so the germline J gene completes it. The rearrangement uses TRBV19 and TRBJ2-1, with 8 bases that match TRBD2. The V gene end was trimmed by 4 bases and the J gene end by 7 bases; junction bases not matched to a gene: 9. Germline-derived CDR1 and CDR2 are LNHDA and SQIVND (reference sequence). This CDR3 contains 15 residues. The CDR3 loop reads CASSNLERGRNEQFF. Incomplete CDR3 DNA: TGTGCCAGTAGTAATCTCGAGCGGGGGAGGAATGAG. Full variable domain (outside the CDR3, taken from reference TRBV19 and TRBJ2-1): DGGITQSPKYLFRKEGQNVTLSCEQNLNHDAMYWYRQDPGQGLRLIYYSQIVNDFQKGDIAEGYSVSREKKESFPLTVTSAQKNPTAFYLCASSNLERGRNEQFFGPGTRLTVL.

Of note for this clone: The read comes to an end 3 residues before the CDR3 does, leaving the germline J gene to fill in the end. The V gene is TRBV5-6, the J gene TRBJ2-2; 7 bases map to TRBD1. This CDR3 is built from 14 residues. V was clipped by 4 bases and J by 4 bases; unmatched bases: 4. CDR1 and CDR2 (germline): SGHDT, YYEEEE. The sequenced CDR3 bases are TGTGCCAGCAGCATGGGACAGCCCACCGGGGAG. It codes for CASSMGQPTGE. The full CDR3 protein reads CASSMGQPTGELFF.

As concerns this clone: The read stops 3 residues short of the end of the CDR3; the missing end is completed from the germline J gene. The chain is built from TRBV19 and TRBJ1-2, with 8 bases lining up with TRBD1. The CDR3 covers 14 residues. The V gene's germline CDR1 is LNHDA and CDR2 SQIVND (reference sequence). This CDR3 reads CASSLGTGPYDYTF. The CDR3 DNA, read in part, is TGTGCCAGTAGTCTCGGGACAGGCCCCTACGAC.

The part of the CDR3 DNA that was read is TGTGCCAGCAGCGCCCAACTAGGGCGCACAGATACG. This encodes CASSAQLGRTDT. Given in full, the CDR3 is CASSAQLGRTDTQYF. V and J are TRBV11-1 and TRBJ2-3; tentatively, D is TRBD2 (5 bases). The read terminates 3 residues ahead of where the CDR3 ends, so the germline J gene completes it. CDR3 length: 15 residues. V dropped 5 bases and J dropped 1 base, with 13 bases sitting between them. Germline V gene data show CDR1 as SGHAT and CDR2 as FQDESV (reference sequence).

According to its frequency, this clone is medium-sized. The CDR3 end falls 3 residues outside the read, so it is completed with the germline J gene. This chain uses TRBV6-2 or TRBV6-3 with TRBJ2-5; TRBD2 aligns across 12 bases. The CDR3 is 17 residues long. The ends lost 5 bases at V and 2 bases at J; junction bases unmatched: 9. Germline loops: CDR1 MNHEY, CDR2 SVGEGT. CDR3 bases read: TGTGCCAGCAGTCTCCTAGCGGGGGGGCCCGTACAAGAGACC. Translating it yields CASSLLAGGPVQET. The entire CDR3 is CASSLLAGGPVQETQYF.

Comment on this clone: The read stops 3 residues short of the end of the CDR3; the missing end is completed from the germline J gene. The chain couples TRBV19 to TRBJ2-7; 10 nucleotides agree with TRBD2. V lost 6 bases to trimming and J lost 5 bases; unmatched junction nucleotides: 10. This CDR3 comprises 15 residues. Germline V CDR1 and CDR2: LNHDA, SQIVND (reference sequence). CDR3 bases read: TGTGCCAGTAGCGATCCTAGCGGGAGTCTAGACGAG. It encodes CASSDPSGSLDE. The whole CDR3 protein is CASSDPSGSLDEQYF. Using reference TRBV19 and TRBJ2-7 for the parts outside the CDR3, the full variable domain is DGGITQSPKYLFRKEGQNVTLSCEQNLNHDAMYWYRQDPGQGLRLIYYSQIVNDFQKGDIAEGYSVSREKKESFPLTVTSAQKNPTAFYLCASSDPSGSLDEQYFGPGTRLTVT.

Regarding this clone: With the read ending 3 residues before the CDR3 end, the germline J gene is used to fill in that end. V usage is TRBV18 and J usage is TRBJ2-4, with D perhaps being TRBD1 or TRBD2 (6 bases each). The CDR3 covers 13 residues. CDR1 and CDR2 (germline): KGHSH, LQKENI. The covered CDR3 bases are TGTGCCAGCTCACCTGGACAGACGGAGGGT. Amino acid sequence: CASSPGQTEG. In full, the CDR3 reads CASSPGQTEGQYF.

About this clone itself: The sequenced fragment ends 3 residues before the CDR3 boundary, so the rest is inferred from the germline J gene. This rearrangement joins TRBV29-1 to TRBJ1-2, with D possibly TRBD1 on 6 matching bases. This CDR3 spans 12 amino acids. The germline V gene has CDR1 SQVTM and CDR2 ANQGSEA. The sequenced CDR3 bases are TGCAGCGTTCTACAGGGTCAAGAGACC. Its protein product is CSVLQGQET. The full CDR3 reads CSVLQGQETYTF.

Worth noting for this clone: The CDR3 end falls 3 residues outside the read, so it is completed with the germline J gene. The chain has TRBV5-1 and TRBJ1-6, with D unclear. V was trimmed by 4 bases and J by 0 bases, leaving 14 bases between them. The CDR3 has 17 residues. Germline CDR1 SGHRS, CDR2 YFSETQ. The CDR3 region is CASSIYSSNSYNSPLHF. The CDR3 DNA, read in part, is TGCGCCAGCAGCATATACAGCTCTAACTCCTATAATTCACCC.

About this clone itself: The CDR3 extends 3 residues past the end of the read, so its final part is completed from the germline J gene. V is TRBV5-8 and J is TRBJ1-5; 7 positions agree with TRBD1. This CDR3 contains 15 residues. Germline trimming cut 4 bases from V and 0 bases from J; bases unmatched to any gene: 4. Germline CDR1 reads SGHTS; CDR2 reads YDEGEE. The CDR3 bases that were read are TGTGCCAGCAGCCTCGGGACAGATAGCAATCAGCCC. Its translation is CASSLGTDSNQP. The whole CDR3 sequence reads CASSLGTDSNQPQHF.

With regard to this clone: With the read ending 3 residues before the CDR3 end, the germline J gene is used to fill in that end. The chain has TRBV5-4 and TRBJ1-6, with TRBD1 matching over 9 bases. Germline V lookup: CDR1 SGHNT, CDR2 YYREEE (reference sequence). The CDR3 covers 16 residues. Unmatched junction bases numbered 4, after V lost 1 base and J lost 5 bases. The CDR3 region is CASSLPGTGNNSPLHF. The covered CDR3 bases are TGTGCCAGCAGCTTGCCCGGGACAGGGAATAATTCACCC.

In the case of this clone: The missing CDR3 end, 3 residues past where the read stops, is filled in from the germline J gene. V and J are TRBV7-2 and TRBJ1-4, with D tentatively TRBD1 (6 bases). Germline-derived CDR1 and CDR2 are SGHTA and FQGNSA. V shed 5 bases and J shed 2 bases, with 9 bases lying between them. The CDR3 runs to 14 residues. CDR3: CASSPGQTNEKLFF. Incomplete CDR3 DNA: TGTGCCAGCAGCCCCGGACAGACTAATGAAAAA.